This T cell receptor beta chain was recovered during a study of T cell responses to AZD1222 COVID-19 vaccine. Study outcomes and limitations: Donors were mostly white British, more females; clonal diversity possibly underestimated. The peak T cell response came first, and repertoires were sampled only after it. Distributed over spike, vaccine-associated CD4 TCRs predominated at 160-218 and 743-854. Unmutated variant regions reportedly attract nearly half of all spike-specific TCRs.

The assay was immunoSEQ multiplex PCR, and TCRdb's table has in-frame clones only and misses some. Among 95,000 to 150,000 clones listed, more than 80% were seen once. As for this clone: Its specificity is unknown.

Germline V CDR1 and CDR2: SGHTA, FQGNSA. Trimming removed 2 bases at V and 0 bases at J, with 17 bases between. The CDR3 has 18 amino acids. The chain employs TRBV7-2 and TRBJ1-3; D not certain. The sequences come from peripheral blood, collected on day 0 of AZD1222 vaccination. The clonotype was recovered from an adult in good health. CDR3: CASSLFPIRGSSGNTIYF. CDR3 sequence (DNA): TGTGCCAGCAGCTTATTCCCCATAAGAGGGAGCTCTGGAAACACCATATATTTT.